The clone carrying this TCR beta chain occurred many times. The antigen is not known. The entry originates in a study of CD8+CD57+ T cells in acquired aplastic anemia. Study-level background: Mean yield of DNA from sorted CD4+ and CD8+ cells was roughly 3.4 ug. Mean read depth for CD4+ cells from healthy donors was some 11 million.

Germline CDR1 reads LGHNA; CDR2 reads YSLEER. The CDR3 is 18 residues long. The V and J ends lost 1 base and 5 bases respectively, with 23 bases between them. Study-wide points: Between patients and controls, 25 to 30 CD8+ CDR3 sequences were found in common.

CDR3 and TCR beta VDJ profiling relied on a genomic DNA template. Via MiXCR, TCRdb re-called the reads, giving one row per CDR3 protein. There are about 110,000 distinct CDR3 sequences in the sample; around 50% occur only once, and around 32% lies in the top ten. The receptor was isolated from a human donor in good health, serving as a control. J is TRBJ1-1 and V is TRBV4-3, with a possible D match to TRBD1 (5 bases). Sequencing was carried out using sorted CD4+, CD8+, or CD8+CD57+ T cells (not recorded which) from PBMCs. The CDR3 nucleotides are TGCGCCAGCAGCCAAGGACTTTCGGGTGGGGGTGTAAGAACTGAAGCTTTCTTT. Its protein product is CASSQGLSGGGVRTEAFF.